The source of this T cell receptor (beta chain) is a study of control samples from healthy donors and cancer patients. From germline, CDR1 is SGHRS and CDR2 YFSETQ. Unmatched junction bases numbered 8, after V lost 4 bases and J lost 5 bases. This CDR3 comprises 15 residues. The assay was immunoSEQ multiplex PCR, and TCRdb's table has in-frame clones only and misses some. The sample includes about 140,000 clones, just over 85% of them seen just once. The sequence was obtained from a man between 18 and 29 years old in good health. Sequencing used blood. The genes are TRBV5-1 and TRBJ1-4; 7 bases align to TRBD1. CDR3 in amino acids: CASSQTGKINEKLFF. The DNA for the CDR3 is TGCGCCAGCAGCCAGACAGGGAAGATCAATGAAAAACTGTTTTTT. Based on the CDR3 plus reference TRBV5-1 and TRBJ1-4, the full variable domain is KAGVTQTPRYLIKTRGQQVTLSCSPISGHRSVSWYQQTPGQGLQFLFEYFSETQRNKGNFPGRFSGRQFSNSRSEMNVSTLELGDSALYLCASSQTGKINEKLFFGSGTQLSVL.